This TCR beta chain is drawn from a study of cytomegalovirus exposure and HLA in healthy donors. This clone has a handful of counts. Primers included in the PCR were 60 Vbeta and 13 Jbeta primers. The data were produced by immunoSEQ multiplex PCR, yet TCRdb's version contains in-frame clones alone and is incomplete. The sample shows roughly 86,000 clones, 55% to 70% of them seen only once. V was pared by 4 bases and J by 6 bases, with 13 bases of the junction left unmatched. CDR3 length equals 17 residues. Germline-derived CDR1 and CDR2 are MNHEY and SMNVEV (reference sequence). The chain carries TRBV27 and TRBJ1-4, with TRBD1 matching over 8 bases. The TCR sequence derives from a woman between 45 and 65 years old in good health and CMV-seropositive. The sequenced material came from PBMCs. CDR3 sequence reads: CASSSTPRQGAYEKLFF. Written as DNA, the CDR3 is TGTGCCAGCAGTTCTACACCAAGGCAGGGGGCCTATGAAAAACTGTTTTTT.